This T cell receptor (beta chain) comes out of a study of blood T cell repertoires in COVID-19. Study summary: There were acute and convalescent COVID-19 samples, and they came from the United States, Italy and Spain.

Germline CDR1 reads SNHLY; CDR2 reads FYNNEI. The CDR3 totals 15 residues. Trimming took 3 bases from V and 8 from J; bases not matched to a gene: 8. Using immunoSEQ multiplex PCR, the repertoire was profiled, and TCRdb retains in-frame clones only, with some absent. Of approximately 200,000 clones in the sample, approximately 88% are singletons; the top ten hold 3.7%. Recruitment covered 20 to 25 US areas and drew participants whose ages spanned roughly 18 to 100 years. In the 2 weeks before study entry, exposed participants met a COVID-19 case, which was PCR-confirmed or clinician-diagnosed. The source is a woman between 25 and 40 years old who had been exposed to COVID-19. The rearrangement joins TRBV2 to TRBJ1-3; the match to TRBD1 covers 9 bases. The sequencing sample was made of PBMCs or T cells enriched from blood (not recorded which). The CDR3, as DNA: TGTGCCAGCAGTGAGGGACAGGGAATAAGTCACACCATATATTTT. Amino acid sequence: CASSEGQGISHTIYF. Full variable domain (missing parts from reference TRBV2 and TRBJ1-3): EPEVTQTPSHQVTQMGQEVILRCVPISNHLYFYWYRQILGQKVEFLVSFYNNEISEKSEIFDDQFSVERPDGSNFTLKIRSTKLEDSAMYFCASSEGQGISHTIYFGEGSWLTVV.